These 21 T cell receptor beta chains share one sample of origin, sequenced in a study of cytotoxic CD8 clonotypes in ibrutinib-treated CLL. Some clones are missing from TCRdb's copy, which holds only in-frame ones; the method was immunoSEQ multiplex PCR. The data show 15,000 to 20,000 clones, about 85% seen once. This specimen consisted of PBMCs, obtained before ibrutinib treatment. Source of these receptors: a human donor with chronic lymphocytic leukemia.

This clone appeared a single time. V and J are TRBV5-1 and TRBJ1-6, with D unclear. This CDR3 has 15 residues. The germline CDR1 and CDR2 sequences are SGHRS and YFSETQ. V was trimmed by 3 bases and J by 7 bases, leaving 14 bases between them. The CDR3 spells CASSSDGLSNSPLHF. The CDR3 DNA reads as TGCGCCAGCAGCTCCGACGGACTGTCCAATTCACCCCTCCACTTT.

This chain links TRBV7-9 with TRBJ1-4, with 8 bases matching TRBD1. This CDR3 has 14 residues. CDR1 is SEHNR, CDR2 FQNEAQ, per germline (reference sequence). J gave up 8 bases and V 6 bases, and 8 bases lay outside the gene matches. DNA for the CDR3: TGTGCCAGCAGTCCCAGGGGGCGCGGGGAAAAACTGTTTTTT. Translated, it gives CASSPRGRGEKLFF.

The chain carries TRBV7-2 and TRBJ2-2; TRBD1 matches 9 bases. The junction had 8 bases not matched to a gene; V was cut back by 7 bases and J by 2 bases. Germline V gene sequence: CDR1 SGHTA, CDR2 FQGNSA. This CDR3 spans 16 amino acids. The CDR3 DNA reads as TGTGCCAGCAACCACGGACAGGGGCCCAACACCGGGGAGCTGTTTTTT. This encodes CASNHGQGPNTGELFF.

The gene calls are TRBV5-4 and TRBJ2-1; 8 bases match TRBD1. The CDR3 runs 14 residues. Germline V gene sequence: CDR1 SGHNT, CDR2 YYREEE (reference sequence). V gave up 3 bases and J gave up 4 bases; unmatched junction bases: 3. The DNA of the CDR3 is TGTGCCAGCAGCTGGGGGACAGGTTACAATGAGCAGTTCTTC. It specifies CASSWGTGYNEQFF.

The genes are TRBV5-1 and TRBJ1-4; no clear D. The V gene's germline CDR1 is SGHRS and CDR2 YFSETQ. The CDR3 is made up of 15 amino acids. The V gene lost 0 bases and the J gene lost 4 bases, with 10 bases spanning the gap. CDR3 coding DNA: TGCGCCAGCAGCTTGGGATTACAGAATAATGAAAAACTGTTTTTT. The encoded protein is CASSLGLQNNEKLFF.

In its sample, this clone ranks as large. CDR3 bases: TGTGCCAGCAGCACGACAGTCCCAACCGGGGAGCTGTTTTTT. Translated: CASSTTVPTGELFF. The rearrangement links TRBV7-6 to TRBJ2-2, with D possibly TRBD1 on 5 matching bases. The CDR3 runs 14 residues. CDR1 SGHVS and CDR2 FNYEAQ come from the germline V gene. Trimming stripped 5 bases from V and 5 bases from J, with 12 bases between.

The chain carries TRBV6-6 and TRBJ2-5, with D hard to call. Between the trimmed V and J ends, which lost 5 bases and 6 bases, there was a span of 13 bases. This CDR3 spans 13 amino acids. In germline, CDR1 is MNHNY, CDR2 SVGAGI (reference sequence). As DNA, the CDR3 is TGTGCCAGCAGTCCGGACCCGAGGAAGACCCAGTACTTC. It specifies CASSPDPRKTQYF.

The CDR3 sequence: CASSIPPGPSSTDTQYF. The DNA for the CDR3 is TGTGCCAGTAGTATCCCCCCAGGGCCGAGTAGCACAGATACGCAGTATTTT. This chain links TRBV19 with TRBJ2-3, with D perhaps TRBD1 (5 bases). There are 17 residues in the CDR3. The ends were cut back, 3 bases at V and 0 bases at J, with 16 bases in the middle. From germline, CDR1 is LNHDA and CDR2 SQIVND (reference sequence).

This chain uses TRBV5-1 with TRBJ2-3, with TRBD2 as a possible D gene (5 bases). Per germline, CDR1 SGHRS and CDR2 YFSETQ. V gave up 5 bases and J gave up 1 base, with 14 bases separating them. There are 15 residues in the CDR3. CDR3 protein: CASSGSPRGTDTQYF. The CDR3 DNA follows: TGCGCCAGCAGTGGGAGCCCCCGGGGCACAGATACGCAGTATTTT.

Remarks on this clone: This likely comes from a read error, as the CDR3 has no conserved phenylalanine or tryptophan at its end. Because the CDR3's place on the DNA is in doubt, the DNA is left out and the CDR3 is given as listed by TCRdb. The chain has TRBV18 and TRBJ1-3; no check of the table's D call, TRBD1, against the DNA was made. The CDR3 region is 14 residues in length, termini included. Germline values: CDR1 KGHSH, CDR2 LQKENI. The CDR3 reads CASSPSVRDRGSEL.

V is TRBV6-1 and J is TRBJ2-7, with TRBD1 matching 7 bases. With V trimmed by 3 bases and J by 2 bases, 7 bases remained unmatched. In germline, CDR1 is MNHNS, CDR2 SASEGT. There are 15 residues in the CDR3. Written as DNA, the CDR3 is TGTGCCAGCAGTGAGATACAGGGGTCCCCCTACGAGCAGTACTTC. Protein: CASSEIQGSPYEQYF.

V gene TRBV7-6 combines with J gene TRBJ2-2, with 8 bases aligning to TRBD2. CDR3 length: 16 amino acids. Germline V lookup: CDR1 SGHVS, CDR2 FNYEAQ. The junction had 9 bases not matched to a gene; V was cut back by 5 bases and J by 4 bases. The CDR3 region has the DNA TGTGCCAGCAGCCCTATGGGGAGCGGGGGCACCGGGGAGCTGTTTTTT. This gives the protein CASSPMGSGGTGELFF.

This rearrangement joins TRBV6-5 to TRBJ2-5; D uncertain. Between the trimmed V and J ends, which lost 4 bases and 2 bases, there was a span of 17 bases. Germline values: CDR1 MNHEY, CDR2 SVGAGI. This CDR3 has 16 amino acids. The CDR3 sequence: CASSSTRMWGQETQYF. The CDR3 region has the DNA TGTGCCAGCAGTTCCACGAGGATGTGGGGTCAAGAGACCCAGTACTTC.

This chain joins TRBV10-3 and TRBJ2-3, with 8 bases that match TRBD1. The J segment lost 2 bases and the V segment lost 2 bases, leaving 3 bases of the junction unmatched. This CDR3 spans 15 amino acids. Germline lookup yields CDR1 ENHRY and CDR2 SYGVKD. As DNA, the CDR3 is TGTGCCATCAGTGAGGGACAGGGCTACACAGATACGCAGTATTTT. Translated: CAISEGQGYTDTQYF.

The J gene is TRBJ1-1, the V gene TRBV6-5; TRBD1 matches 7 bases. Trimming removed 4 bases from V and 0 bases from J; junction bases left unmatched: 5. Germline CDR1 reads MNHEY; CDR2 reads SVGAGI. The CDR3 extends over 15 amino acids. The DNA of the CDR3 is TGTGCCAGCAGTTCCTGGACAGGACTGAACACTGAAGCTTTCTTT. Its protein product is CASSSWTGLNTEAFF.

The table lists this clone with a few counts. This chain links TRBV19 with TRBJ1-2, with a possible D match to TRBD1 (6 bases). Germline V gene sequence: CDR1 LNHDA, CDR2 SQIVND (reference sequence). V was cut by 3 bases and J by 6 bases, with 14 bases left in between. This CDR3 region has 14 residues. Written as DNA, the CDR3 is TGTGCCAGTAGTATCATCACAGGGTTGGATGGCTACACCTTC. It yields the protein CASSIITGLDGYTF.

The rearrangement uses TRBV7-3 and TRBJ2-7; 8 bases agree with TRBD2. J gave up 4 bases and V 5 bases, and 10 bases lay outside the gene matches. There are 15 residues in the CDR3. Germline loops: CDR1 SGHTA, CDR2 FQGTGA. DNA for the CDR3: TGTGCCAGCAGCCAGGACCCAGCGGGGGTTTACGAGCAGTACTTC. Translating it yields CASSQDPAGVYEQYF.

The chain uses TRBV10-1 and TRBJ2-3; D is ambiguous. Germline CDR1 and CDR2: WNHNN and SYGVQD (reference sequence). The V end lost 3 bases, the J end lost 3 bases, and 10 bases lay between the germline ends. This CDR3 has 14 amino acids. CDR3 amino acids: CASSDVATTDTQYF. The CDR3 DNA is TGCGCCAGCAGTGATGTGGCTACAACAGATACGCAGTATTTT.

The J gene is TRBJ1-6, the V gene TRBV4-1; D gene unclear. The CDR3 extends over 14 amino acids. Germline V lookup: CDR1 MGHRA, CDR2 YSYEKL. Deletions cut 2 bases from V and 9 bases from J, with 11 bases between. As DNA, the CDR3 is TGCGCCAGCAGCCAATCTCAGAGGGTTTCACCCCTCCACTTT. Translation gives CASSQSQRVSPLHF.

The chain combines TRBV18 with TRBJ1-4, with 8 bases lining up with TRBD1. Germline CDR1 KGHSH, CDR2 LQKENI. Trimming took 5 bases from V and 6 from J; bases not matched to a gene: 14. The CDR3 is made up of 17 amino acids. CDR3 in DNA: TGTGCCAGCTCAACGGCTACCGTTGGACAGGGCTATGAAAAACTGTTTTTT. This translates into CASSTATVGQGYEKLFF.

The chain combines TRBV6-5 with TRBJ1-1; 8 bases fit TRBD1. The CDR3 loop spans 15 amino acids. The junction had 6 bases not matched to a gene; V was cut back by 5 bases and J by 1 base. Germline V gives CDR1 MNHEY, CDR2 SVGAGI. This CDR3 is CASSPRTGRNTEAFF. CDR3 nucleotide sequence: TGTGCCAGCAGTCCTAGGACAGGGAGGAACACTGAAGCTTTCTTT.